This T cell receptor beta chain was found in a study of OX40 agonist ivuxolimab in advanced cancers. On this clone: The germline gene is not matched at one end of the junction; a read error may be the cause.

Clones were sequenced by immunoSEQ multiplex PCR, and TCRdb holds only the in-frame ones, with some missing. Found here are about 140,000 clones, approximately 94% of them singletons; the top ten hold more than 1%. The CDR3 runs 17 residues. Per the germline V gene, CDR1 is SGHNT and CDR2 is YYREEE (reference sequence). The TCR comes from an adult with an advanced solid tumor such as melanoma, head and neck, liver or kidney cancer. The specimen comprised CD4+ or CD8+ T cells sorted from blood, sampled in a trial of the OX40 agonist ivuxolimab. V is TRBV5-4 and J is TRBJ2-7; 7 bases agree with TRBD1. CDR3 bases: TGCGCCAGCAGCCAAGGGGACAGCAGGGACCTCCATGGCGAGCAGTACTTC. Its translation: CASSQGDSRDLHGEQYF.